This passage covers 21 T cell receptor beta chains from one sample sequenced in a study of shared clonotypes between healthy human individuals. Generated by immunoSEQ multiplex PCR, the TCRdb table keeps only in-frame clones and is missing some. The table records around 79,000 clones, about 63% of them present only once. Material: memory CD8+ T cells sorted from blood. The sample's subset: CD45RO+ cells pooled with CCR7-negative TemRA cells. Source of these receptors: a young man in good health.

The chain couples TRBV29-1 to TRBJ2-1, with 10 bases matching TRBD1. J gave up 0 bases and V 4 bases, and 3 bases lay outside the gene matches. Germline values: CDR1 SQVTM, CDR2 ANQGSEA. CDR3 length: 15 amino acids. The CDR3, as DNA: TGCAGCGTTGGGACAGGGGGAGGCTCCTACAATGAGCAGTTCTTC. It specifies CSVGTGGGSYNEQFF.

In this sample, this clone turned up a few times. The chain is built from TRBV28 and TRBJ2-1, with a possible D match to TRBD1 (5 bases). V was trimmed by 4 bases and J by 10 bases, leaving 8 bases between them. CDR1 and CDR2 (germline): MDHEN, SYDVKM. This CDR3 contains 11 residues. CDR3 amino acids: CASSYRTEQFF. The CDR3 bases are TGTGCCAGCAGTTACAGGACAGAGCAGTTCTTC.

This clone was detected only a few times. The chain has TRBV7-3 and TRBJ2-4, with TRBD1 matching over 7 bases. With V trimmed by 6 bases and J by 6 bases, 5 bases remained unmatched. Germline CDR1 and CDR2: SGHTA and FQGTGA. The CDR3 loop spans 13 amino acids. The CDR3 loop is CASSPDRINIQYF. The CDR3 DNA follows: TGTGCCAGCAGTCCGGACAGGATAAACATTCAGTACTTC.

In this sample, this clone turned up once. The chain uses TRBV5-1 and TRBJ2-1; no clear D. The V gene's germline CDR1 is SGHRS and CDR2 YFSETQ. The CDR3 is made up of 16 amino acids. V was shortened by 0 bases and J by 2 bases, with 12 bases between the two germline ends. This chain's CDR3 is CASSLASGFAYNEQFF. Written as DNA, the CDR3 is TGCGCCAGCAGCTTGGCCTCAGGATTTGCCTACAATGAGCAGTTCTTC.

The gene calls are TRBV11-3 and TRBJ2-3, with D uncertain. Germline-derived CDR1 and CDR2 are SGHNT and YENEEA. The CDR3 is 13 residues long. Between the trimmed V and J ends, which lost 0 bases and 4 bases, there was a span of 5 bases. The CDR3: CASSLDLADTQYF. The CDR3 DNA is TGTGCCAGCAGCTTAGATTTAGCAGATACGCAGTATTTT.

The gene calls are TRBV28 and TRBJ1-2; no definite D call. Germline values: CDR1 MDHEN, CDR2 SYDVKM. The length of the CDR3 is 11 residues. V was trimmed by 4 bases and J by 9 bases, leaving 9 bases between them. This CDR3 reads CASSSFKSYTF. The DNA for the CDR3 is TGTGCCAGCAGTTCATTTAAAAGCTACACCTTC.

V gene TRBV7-2 combines with J gene TRBJ2-3; 13 nucleotides agree with TRBD2. V was clipped by 1 base and J by 5 bases; unmatched bases: 12. The germline V gene has CDR1 SGHTA and CDR2 FQGNSA. The CDR3 is 19 residues long. CDR3 residues: CASSLGAWTSGRSRDTQYF. The DNA for the CDR3 is TGTGCCAGCAGCTTAGGAGCCTGGACTAGCGGGAGAAGTAGAGATACGCAGTATTTT.

This sequence joins TRBV10-2 and TRBJ2-3; TRBD2 is a possible D gene (7 bases). CDR3 length: 12 residues. V was clipped by 3 bases and J by 9 bases, with 10 bases between them. Looked up from germline, CDR1 is WSHSY and CDR2 is SAAADI. CDR3 bases: TGCGCCAGCAGTGAAGGGGGACTAACGCAGTATTTT. Translated, it gives CASSEGGLTQYF.

The V gene is TRBV6-5, the J gene TRBJ2-2; 7 bases align to TRBD2. Germline lookup yields CDR1 MNHEY and CDR2 SVGAGI. The CDR3 length is 14 residues. Trimming cost V 8 bases and J 7 bases; bases outside gene matches: 10. The CDR3 sequence is CASFMGGPVGELFF. As DNA, the CDR3 is TGTGCCAGCTTTATGGGAGGGCCGGTCGGGGAGCTGTTTTTT.

The V and J genes are TRBV4-3 and TRBJ1-4; D gene uncertain. The CDR3 totals 16 residues. With 1 base removed from V and 5 bases from J, the gap between germline ends came to 14 bases. The V gene's germline CDR1 is LGHNA and CDR2 YSLEER. CDR3 sequence reads: CASSQALQDRNEKLFF. The CDR3 region has the DNA TGCGCCAGCAGCCAAGCTCTGCAGGATCGGAATGAAAAACTGTTTTTT.

As regards this clone: A read error may be the cause here, since a much bigger clone is one base away. The chain couples TRBV6-5 to TRBJ2-7; 15 bases align to TRBD2. V shed 5 bases and J 5 bases; nucleotides not matched to a gene: 1. Germline V gene sequence: CDR1 MNHEY, CDR2 SVGAGI. CDR3 length: 14 residues. DNA for the CDR3: TGTGCCAGCAGTGGACTAGCGGGAGGGCACGAGCAGTACTTC. It translates to CASSGLAGGHEQYF.

V usage is TRBV5-1 and J usage is TRBJ2-6; no reliable D call. With 7 bases removed from V and 4 bases from J, the gap between germline ends came to 9 bases. The length of the CDR3 is 13 residues. The germline V gene has CDR1 SGHRS and CDR2 YFSETQ. The CDR3 sequence is CASQPGGANVLTF. The CDR3 bases are TGCGCCAGCCAGCCCGGAGGGGCCAACGTCCTGACTTTC.

The chain combines TRBV25-1 with TRBJ1-5; D is ambiguous. Germline V CDR1 and CDR2: MGHDK, SYGVNS. V gave up 4 bases and J gave up 5 bases, with 15 bases separating them. The length of the CDR3 is 15 residues. DNA of the CDR3: TGTGCCAGCAGTGGTGCGGCTAGTACGGATCAGCCCCAGCATTTT. Translated, it gives CASSGAASTDQPQHF.

This clone was seen just once. This sample also contains other DNA sequences that code for the same CDR3. This chain uses TRBV14 with TRBJ2-1, with 9 bases aligning to TRBD2. The CDR3 has 16 amino acids. The germline CDR1 and CDR2 sequences are SGHDN and FVKESK. V shed 4 bases, J shed 4 bases, and the junction held 8 bases outside the gene matches. As DNA, the CDR3 is TGTGCCAGCAGCCTGACGACTAGCGGCCTTTACAATGAGCAGTTCTTC. Translated: CASSLTTSGLYNEQFF.

V gene TRBV5-1 combines with J gene TRBJ1-4; 10 nucleotides agree with TRBD1. The length of the CDR3 is 14 residues. J gave up 8 bases and V 4 bases, and 5 bases lay outside the gene matches. CDR1 is SGHRS and CDR2 is YFSETQ in the germline V gene. The CDR3 sequence is CASSPDRGGEKLFF. The CDR3 bases are TGCGCCAGCAGCCCGGACAGGGGGGGCGAAAAACTGTTTTTT.

V usage is TRBV5-4 and J usage is TRBJ2-7, with 8 bases fitting TRBD2. CDR3 size: 13 residues. Looked up from germline, CDR1 is SGHNT and CDR2 is YYREEE (reference sequence). Germline trimming cut 0 bases from V and 5 bases from J; bases unmatched to any gene: 1. As DNA, the CDR3 is TGTGCCAGCAGCTTGGCGGGAGGGCACGAGCAGTACTTC. Translated: CASSLAGGHEQYF.

The V call is TRBV7-9, the J call TRBJ1-2; D is perhaps TRBD1 (5 bases). The germline gives CDR1 SEHNR, CDR2 FQNEAQ (reference sequence). V gave up 5 bases and J gave up 6 bases, with 19 bases separating them. This CDR3 contains 15 residues. DNA for the CDR3: TGTGCCAGCAGCCCATTAACTGCCGGGGGAAATGGCTACACCTTC. Translated, it gives CASSPLTAGGNGYTF.

This sequence joins TRBV5-1 and TRBJ2-5; maybe TRBD1 (5 bases). The V and J ends lost 1 base and 4 bases respectively, with 8 bases between them. Per germline, CDR1 SGHRS and CDR2 YFSETQ. The CDR3 runs 13 residues. The CDR3 DNA reads TGCGCCAGCAGCTTGAGTCAGGGAGAGACCCAGTACTTC. Translating it yields CASSLSQGETQYF.

This clone was counted many times. The J gene is TRBJ2-5, the V gene TRBV27; D call uncertain. Trimming left V 6 bases short and J 6 bases short, with 20 bases between. CDR1 and CDR2 from the germline V gene are MNHEY and SMNVEV (reference sequence). The CDR3 spans 15 residues. CDR3 sequence reads: CASRPDRPVGKTQYF. In DNA form, the CDR3 reads TGTGCCAGCAGACCCGACCGTCCGGTGGGAAAGACCCAGTACTTC.

J is TRBJ2-1 and V is TRBV5-6, with a weak D call TRBD2 (5 bases). Deletions cut 0 bases from V and 7 bases from J, with 14 bases between. The germline CDR1 and CDR2 sequences are SGHDT and YYEEEE. The CDR3 is 15 residues long. This CDR3 is CASSLVGVSWNEQFF. CDR3 DNA: TGTGCCAGCAGCTTGGTGGGAGTGAGTTGGAATGAGCAGTTCTTC.

In this sample, this clone turned up once. The chain uses TRBV11-2 and TRBJ1-2, with D perhaps matching TRBD1 (5 bases). The CDR3 is 17 amino acids. V lost 1 base to trimming and J lost 0 bases, with 15 bases between them. Germline loops: CDR1 SGHAT, CDR2 FQNNGV. In DNA form, the CDR3 reads TGTGCCAGCAGCTTAGCCGAAACAGGAGCAGCTAACTATGGCTACACCTTC. It codes for CASSLAETGAANYGYTF.